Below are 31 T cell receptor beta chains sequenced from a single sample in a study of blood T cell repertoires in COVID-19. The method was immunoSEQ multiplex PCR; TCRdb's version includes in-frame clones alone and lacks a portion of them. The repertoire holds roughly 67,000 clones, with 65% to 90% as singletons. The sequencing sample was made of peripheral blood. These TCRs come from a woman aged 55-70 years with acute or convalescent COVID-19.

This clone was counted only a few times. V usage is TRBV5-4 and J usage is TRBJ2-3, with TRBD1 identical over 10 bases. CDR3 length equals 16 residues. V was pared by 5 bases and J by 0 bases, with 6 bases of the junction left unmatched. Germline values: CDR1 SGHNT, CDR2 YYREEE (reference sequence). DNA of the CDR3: TGTGCCAGCAGTCCGAGACAGGGGGCTAGCACAGATACGCAGTATTTT. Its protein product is CASSPRQGASTDTQYF.

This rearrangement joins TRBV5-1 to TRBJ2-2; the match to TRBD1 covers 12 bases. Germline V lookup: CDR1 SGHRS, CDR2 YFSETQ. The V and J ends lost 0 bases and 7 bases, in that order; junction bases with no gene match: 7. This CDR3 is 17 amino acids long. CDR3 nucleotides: TGCGCCAGCAGCTTGGCCCCGGGACAGGGGGCCGGCGGGGAGCTGTTTTTT. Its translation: CASSLAPGQGAGGELFF. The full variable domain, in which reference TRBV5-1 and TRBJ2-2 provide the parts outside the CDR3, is KAGVTQTPRYLIKTRGQQVTLSCSPISGHRSVSWYQQTPGQGLQFLFEYFSETQRNKGNFPGRFSGRQFSNSRSEMNVSTLELGDSALYLCASSLAPGQGAGGELFFGEGSRLTVL.

The CDR3 here is CASSKPTSGGAGEQFF. The DNA for the CDR3 is TGTGCCAGTAGCAAACCGACTAGCGGGGGGGCGGGTGAGCAGTTCTTC. The chain has TRBV2 and TRBJ2-1; TRBD2 matches at 14 bases. V was clipped by 9 bases and J by 9 bases; unmatched bases: 13. CDR1 and CDR2 (germline): SNHLY, FYNNEI. The CDR3 covers 16 residues.

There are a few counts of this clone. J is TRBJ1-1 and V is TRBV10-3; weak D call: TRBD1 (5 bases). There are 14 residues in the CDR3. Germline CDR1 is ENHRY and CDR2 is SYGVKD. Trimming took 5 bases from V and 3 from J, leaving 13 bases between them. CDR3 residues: CAISPRAADTEAFF. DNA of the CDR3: TGTGCCATCAGTCCCAGGGCCGCGGACACTGAAGCTTTCTTT.

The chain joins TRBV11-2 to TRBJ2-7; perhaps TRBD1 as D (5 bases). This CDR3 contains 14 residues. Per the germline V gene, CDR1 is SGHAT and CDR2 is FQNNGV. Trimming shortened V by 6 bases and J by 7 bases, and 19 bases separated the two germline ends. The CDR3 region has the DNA TGTGCCAGCAGGTTCGACATAGGGGCTTGGGAGCAGTACTTC. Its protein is CASRFDIGAWEQYF.

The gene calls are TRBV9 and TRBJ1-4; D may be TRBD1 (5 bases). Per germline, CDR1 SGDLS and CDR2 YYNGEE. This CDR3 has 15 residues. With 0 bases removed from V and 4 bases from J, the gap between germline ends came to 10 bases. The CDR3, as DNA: TGTGCCAGCAGCGTAGAACGGGGGGTTAATGAAAAACTGTTTTTT. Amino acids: CASSVERGVNEKLFF.

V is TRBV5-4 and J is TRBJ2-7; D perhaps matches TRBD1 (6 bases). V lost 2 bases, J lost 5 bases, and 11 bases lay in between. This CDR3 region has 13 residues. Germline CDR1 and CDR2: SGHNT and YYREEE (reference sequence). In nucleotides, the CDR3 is TGTGCCAGCAGCTTTACAGGGAGACACGAGCAGTACTTC. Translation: CASSFTGRHEQYF.

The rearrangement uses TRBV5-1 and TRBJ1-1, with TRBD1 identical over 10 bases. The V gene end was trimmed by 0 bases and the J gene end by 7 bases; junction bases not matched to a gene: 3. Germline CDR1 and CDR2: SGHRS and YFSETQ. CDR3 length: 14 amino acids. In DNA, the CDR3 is TGCGCCAGCAGCTTGGACGGACAGGGGGGTGAAGCTTTCTTT. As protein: CASSLDGQGGEAFF.

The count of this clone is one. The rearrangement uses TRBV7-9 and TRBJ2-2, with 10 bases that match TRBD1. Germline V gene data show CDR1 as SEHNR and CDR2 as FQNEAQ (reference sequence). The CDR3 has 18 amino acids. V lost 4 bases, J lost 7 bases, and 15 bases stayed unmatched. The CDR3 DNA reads TGTGCCAGCAGCTCTGGTGGATGGAGACAGGGGGCGGGCGGGGAGCTGTTTTTT. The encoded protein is CASSSGGWRQGAGGELFF.

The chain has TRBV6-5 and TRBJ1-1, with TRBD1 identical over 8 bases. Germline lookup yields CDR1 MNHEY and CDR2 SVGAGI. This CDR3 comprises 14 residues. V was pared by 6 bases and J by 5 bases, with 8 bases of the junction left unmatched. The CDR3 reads CASSPGGAWTEAFF. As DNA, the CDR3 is TGTGCCAGCAGCCCAGGGGGCGCGTGGACTGAAGCTTTCTTT.

CDR3 region: CASSPGLAANEQFF. As DNA, the CDR3 is TGTGCCAGCAGTCCGGGACTAGCGGCTAATGAGCAGTTCTTC. This sequence joins TRBV6-2 or TRBV6-3 and TRBJ2-1; 11 positions match TRBD2. J was trimmed by 7 bases and V by 5 bases; bases with no gene match: 4. The CDR3 extends over 14 amino acids. Germline CDR1 MNHEY, CDR2 SVGEGT.

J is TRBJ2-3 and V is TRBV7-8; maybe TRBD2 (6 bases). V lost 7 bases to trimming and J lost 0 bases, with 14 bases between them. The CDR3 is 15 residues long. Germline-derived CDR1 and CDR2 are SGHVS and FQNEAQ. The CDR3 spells CASMGGRISTDTQYF. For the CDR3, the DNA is TGTGCCAGCATGGGAGGCAGGATTAGCACAGATACGCAGTATTTT.

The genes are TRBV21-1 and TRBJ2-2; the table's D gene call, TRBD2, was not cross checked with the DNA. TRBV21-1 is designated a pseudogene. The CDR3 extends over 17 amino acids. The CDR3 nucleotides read TGTGCCAGCAGCAACCCCCGGGGACTAGGGAGCACCGGGGAGCTGTTTTTT. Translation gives CASSNPRGLGSTGELFF.

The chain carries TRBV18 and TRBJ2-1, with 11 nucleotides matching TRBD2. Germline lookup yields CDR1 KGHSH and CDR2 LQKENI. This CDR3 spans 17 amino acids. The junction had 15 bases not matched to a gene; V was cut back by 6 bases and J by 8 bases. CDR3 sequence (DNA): TGTGCCAGCTCCCGCCAATATAGCGGGGGGGCTCGGGATGAGCAGTTCTTC. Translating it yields CASSRQYSGGARDEQFF.

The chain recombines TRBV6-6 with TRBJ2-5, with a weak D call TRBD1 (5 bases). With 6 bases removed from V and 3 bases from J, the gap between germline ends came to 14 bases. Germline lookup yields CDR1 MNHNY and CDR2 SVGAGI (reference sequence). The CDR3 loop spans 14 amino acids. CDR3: CASSVAGKKETQYF. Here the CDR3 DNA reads TGTGCCAGCAGCGTAGCAGGGAAAAAAGAGACCCAGTACTTC.

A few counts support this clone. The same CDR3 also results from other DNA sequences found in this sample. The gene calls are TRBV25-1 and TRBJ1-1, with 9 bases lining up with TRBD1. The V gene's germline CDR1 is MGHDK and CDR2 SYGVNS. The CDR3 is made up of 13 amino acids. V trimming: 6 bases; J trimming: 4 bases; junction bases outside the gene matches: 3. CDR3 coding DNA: TGTGCCAGCAGGTTGACAGGGGGCACTGAAGCTTTCTTT. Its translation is CASRLTGGTEAFF.

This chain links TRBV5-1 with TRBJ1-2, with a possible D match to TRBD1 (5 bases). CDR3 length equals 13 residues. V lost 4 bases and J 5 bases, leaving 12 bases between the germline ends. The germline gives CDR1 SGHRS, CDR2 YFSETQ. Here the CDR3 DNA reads TGCGCCAGCAGCCTCGGCGCAGGGTATGGCTACACCTTC. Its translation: CASSLGAGYGYTF.

The chain's CDR3 is CASSLGVAGASDTQYF. In DNA form, the CDR3 reads TGTGCCAGCAGCTTAGGGGTAGCGGGGGCCTCAGATACGCAGTATTTT. J is TRBJ2-3 and V is TRBV7-9; TRBD2 matches at 9 bases. CDR1 and CDR2 (germline): SEHNR, FQNEAQ (reference sequence). This CDR3 is 16 amino acids long. V shed 1 base, J shed 4 bases, and the junction held 6 bases outside the gene matches. Full variable domain (rest looked up from reference TRBV7-9 and TRBJ2-3): DTGVSQNPRHKITKRGQNVTFRCDPISEHNRLYWYRQTLGQGPEFLTYFQNEAQLEKSRLLSDRFSAERPKGSFSTLEIQRTEQGDSAMYLCASSLGVAGASDTQYFGPGTRLTVL.

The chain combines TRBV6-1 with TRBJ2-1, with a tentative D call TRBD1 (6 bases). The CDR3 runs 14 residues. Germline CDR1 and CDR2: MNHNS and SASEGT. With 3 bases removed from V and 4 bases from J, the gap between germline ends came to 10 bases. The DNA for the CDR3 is TGTGCCAGCAGTGATAGGCAGGGGTACAATGAGCAGTTCTTC. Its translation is CASSDRQGYNEQFF.

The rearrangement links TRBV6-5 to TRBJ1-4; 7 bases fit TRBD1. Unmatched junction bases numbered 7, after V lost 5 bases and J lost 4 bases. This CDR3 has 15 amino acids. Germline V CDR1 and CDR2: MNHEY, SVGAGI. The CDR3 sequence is CASSPQGRSNEKLFF. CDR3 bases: TGTGCCAGCAGTCCACAGGGGCGTAGTAATGAAAAACTGTTTTTT.

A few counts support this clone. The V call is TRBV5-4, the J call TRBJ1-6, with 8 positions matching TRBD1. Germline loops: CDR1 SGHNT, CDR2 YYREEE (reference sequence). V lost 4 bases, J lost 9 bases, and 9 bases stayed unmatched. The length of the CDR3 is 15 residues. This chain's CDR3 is CASSHTGQGSSPLHF. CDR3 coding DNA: TGTGCCAGCAGCCACACAGGACAGGGCTCTTCACCCCTCCACTTT. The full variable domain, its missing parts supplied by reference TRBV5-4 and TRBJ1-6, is ETGVTQSPTHLIKTRGQQVTLRCSSQSGHNTVSWYQQALGQGPQFIFQYYREEENGRGNFPPRFSGLQFPNYSSELNVNALELDDSALYLCASSHTGQGSSPLHFGNGTRLTVT.

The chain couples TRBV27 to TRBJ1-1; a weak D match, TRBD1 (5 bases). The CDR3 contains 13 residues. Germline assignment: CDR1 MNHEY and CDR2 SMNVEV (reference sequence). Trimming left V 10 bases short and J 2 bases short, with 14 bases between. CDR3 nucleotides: TGTGCCACCACGCGTCAGGGTAACACTGAAGCTTTCTTT. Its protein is CATTRQGNTEAFF.

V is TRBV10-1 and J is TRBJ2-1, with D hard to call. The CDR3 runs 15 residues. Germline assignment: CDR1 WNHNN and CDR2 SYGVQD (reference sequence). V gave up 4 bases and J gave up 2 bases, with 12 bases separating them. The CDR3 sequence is CASSVSGGTYNEQFF. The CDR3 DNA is TGCGCCAGCAGTGTAAGTGGCGGAACCTACAATGAGCAGTTCTTC.

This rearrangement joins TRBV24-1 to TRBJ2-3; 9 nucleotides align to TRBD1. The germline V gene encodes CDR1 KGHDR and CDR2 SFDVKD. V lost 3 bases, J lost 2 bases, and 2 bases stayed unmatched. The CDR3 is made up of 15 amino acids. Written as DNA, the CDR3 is TGTGCCACCAGTGATACAGGGGGCAACACAGATACGCAGTATTTT. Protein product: CATSDTGGNTDTQYF.

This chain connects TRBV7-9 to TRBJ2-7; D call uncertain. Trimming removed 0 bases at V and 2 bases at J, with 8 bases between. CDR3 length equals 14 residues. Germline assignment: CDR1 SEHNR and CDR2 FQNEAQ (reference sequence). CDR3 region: CASSLAGRTYEQYF. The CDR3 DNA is TGTGCCAGCAGCTTAGCGGGCAGAACCTACGAGCAGTACTTC. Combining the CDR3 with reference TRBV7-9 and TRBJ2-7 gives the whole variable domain DTGVSQNPRHKITKRGQNVTFRCDPISEHNRLYWYRQTLGQGPEFLTYFQNEAQLEKSRLLSDRFSAERPKGSFSTLEIQRTEQGDSAMYLCASSLAGRTYEQYFGPGTRLTVT.

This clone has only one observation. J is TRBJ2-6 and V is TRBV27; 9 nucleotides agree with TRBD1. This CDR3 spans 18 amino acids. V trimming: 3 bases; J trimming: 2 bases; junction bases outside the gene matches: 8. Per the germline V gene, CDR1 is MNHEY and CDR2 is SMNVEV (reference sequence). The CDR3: CASSFAGQGTAGANVLTF. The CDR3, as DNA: TGTGCCAGCAGTTTCGCGGGACAGGGAACGGCTGGGGCCAACGTCCTGACTTTC.

In DNA, the CDR3 is TGTGCCCGCACGACAGGGGTCGGGAACACTGAAGCTTTCTTT. Translated, it gives CARTTGVGNTEAFF. V usage is TRBV25-1 and J usage is TRBJ1-1, with 8 bases that match TRBD1. The germline gives CDR1 MGHDK, CDR2 SYGVNS. The ends lost 11 bases at V and 1 base at J; junction bases unmatched: 9. The CDR3 has 14 amino acids.

CDR3 DNA: TGCGCCAGCATAGACAGGGCGGGTGGCTACACCTTC. Translated: CASIDRAGGYTF. The chain uses TRBV5-1 and TRBJ1-2; 7 bases match TRBD1. CDR1 SGHRS and CDR2 YFSETQ come from the germline V gene. V was pared by 6 bases and J by 7 bases, with 6 bases of the junction left unmatched. This CDR3 contains 12 residues.

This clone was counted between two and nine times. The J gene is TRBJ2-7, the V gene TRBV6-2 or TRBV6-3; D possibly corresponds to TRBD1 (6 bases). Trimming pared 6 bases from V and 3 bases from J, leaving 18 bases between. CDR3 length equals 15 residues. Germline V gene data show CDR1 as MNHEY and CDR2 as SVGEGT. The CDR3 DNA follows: TGTGCCAGCAGCTTAACAGGGATCCCCTACTACGAGCAGTACTTC. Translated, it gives CASSLTGIPYYEQYF.

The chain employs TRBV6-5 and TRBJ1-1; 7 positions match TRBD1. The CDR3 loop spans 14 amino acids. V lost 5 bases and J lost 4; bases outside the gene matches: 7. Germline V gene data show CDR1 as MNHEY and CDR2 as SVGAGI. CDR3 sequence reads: CASSLRQGGTEAFF. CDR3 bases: TGTGCCAGCAGTCTGAGACAGGGAGGCACTGAAGCTTTCTTT.

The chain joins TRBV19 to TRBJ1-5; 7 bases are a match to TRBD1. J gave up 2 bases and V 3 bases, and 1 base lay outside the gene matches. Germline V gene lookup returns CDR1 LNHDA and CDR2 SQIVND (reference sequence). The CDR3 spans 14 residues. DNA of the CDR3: TGTGCCAGTAGTATCGACAGGGGCAATCAGCCCCAGCATTTT. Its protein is CASSIDRGNQPQHF.